This TCR beta chain was captured in a study of CD8 T cells in Susac syndrome. 0.5 to 1 ug RNA was reverse transcribed with random hexamers. The amplification used immunoSEQ multiplex PCR on TCR beta CDR3; it spanned 54 Vbeta and 13 Jbeta. TCRdb re-called the immunoSEQ multiplex PCR reads through MiXCR, storing one row per CDR3 protein. This table has roughly 120,000 distinct CDR3 sequences, roughly 94% appearing once. TEMRA cells were FACS-enriched, while CD8+ and CD4+ T cells were negatively isolated. V lost 1 base and J 1 base, leaving 10 bases between the germline ends. Per germline, CDR1 SGHTA and CDR2 FQGNSA. The CDR3 runs 15 residues.

Sequencing was done on a sample of CD4+ T cells from PBMCs. This chain joins TRBV7-2 and TRBJ1-1; D may be TRBD1 (6 bases). The source of this sequence is a human donor with multiple sclerosis. CDR3 residues: CASSLGDIANTEAFF. The CDR3 nucleotides are TGTGCCAGCAGCTTAGGGGACATCGCGAACACTGAAGCTTTCTTT.